This TCR beta chain originates from a study of CD8 T cells in Susac syndrome. TEMRA cells were FACS-enriched, unlike CD8+ and CD4+ T cells, which were negatively isolated. Random-hexamer reverse transcription was applied to 0.5 to 1 ug RNA. Each CDR3 protein gets one entry after TCRdb re-called the immunoSEQ multiplex PCR reads with MiXCR. The sample has approximately 150,000 distinct CDR3 sequences, about 92% seen once. Input material: CD4+ T cells from PBMCs. The origin of this receptor is a human donor in good health.

CDR3 in amino acids: CATSRGGVSSYEQYF. CDR3 coding DNA: TGTGCCACCAGCAGAGGGGGGGTCTCCTCCTACGAGCAGTACTTC. The rearrangement joins TRBV15 to TRBJ2-7, with a weak D call TRBD2 (6 bases). V lost 1 base and J 0 bases, leaving 10 bases between the germline ends. This CDR3 has 15 residues. Germline CDR1 reads LNHNV; CDR2 reads YYDKDF (reference sequence).